This is a list of T cell receptor beta chains from one sample in a study of cytomegalovirus exposure and HLA in healthy donors. Only in-frame clones appear in the TCRdb table, and some are missing; sequencing was by immunoSEQ multiplex PCR. The sample consists of around 150,000 clones, nearly 90% of them appearing once. What was sequenced was PBMCs. Receptor source: a man aged 18 to 30 in good health and CMV-seropositive. Each CDR3 is given with its conserved first and last residue. The D gene is left open where the match is weak.

>TRBJ2-5|.|TRBV9
TGTGCCAGCAGCGCACACCCCGGGACTGGGAGGGAGACCCAGTACTTC
CASSAHPGTGRETQYF
>TRBJ2-5|.|TRBV5-8
TGTGCCAGCAGCTGGAACTACGCAACCGAACGGGAGACCCAGTACTTC
CASSWNYATERETQYF
>TRBJ2-1|TRBD2|TRBV5-1
TGCGCCAGCAGCTTCCCCCCGGGACTAGCGGGGCCACGGAATGATCAGTTCTTC
CASSFPPGLAGPRNDQFF
>TRBJ2-3|.|TRBV9
TGTGCCAGCAGCGTAGCTACTTGGTCGGATACGCAGTATTTT
CASSVATWSDTQYF
>TRBJ2-2|.|TRBV6-1
TGTGCCACCCGGGTACAAAAGACGAACACCGGGGAGCTGTTTTTT
CATRVQKTNTGELFF
>TRBJ2-5|TRBD1|TRBV6-5
TGTGCCAGCAGTCCAGGGGGCGCCTATCGAGAGACCCAGTACTTC
CASSPGGAYRETQYF
>TRBJ2-1|.|TRBV5-1
TGCGCCACCGGATCGGTTGGGGGGGCCGGCTCCTACAATGAGCAGTTCTTC
CATGSVGGAGSYNEQFF
>TRBJ1-5|.|TRBV4-1
TGCGCCAGCAGCCAAGACAGGGGCCAGCCCCAGCATTTT
CASSQDRGQPQHF
>TRBJ2-3|.|TRBV30
TGTGCCTGGAATCCGGGGAGGACATCACGGACAGATACGCAGTATTTT
CAWNPGRTSRTDTQYF
>TRBJ2-7|TRBD2|TRBV5-8
TGTGCCGGAAACTTAGCGGGAGTAAACGAGCAGTACTTC
CAGNLAGVNEQYF
>TRBJ2-3|.|TRBV7-7
TGTGCTAGCAGCCTGGGGCAGGAGCCGACAGATACGCAGTATTTT
CASSLGQEPTDTQYF